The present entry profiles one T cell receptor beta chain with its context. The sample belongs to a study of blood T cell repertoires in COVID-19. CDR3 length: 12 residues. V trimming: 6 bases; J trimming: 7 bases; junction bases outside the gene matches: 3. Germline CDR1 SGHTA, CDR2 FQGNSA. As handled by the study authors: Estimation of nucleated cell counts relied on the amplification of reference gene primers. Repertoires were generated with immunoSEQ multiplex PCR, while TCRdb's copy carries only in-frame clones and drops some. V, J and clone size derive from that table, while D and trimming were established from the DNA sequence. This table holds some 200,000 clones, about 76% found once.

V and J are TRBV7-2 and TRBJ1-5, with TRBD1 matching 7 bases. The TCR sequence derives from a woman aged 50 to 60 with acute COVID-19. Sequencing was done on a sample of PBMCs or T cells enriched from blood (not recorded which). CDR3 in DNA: TGTGCCAGCAGTGACAGGGACCAGCCCCAGCATTTT. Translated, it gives CASSDRDQPQHF.